What follows describes a single T cell receptor (beta chain). Its antigen is currently not known. No base quality information exists; no much larger clone differs at one position. TCRbeta CDR3 regions were amplified from genomic DNA by means of the immunoSEQ Assay, a bias-controlled multiplex PCR. In the paper's pipeline: Nucleated cell counts per sample were estimated from amplification of reference gene primers within the assay. To quantify the absolute abundance of each unique TCRbeta CDR3 rearrangement, sequence reads were collapsed and filtered. For each sample, productive Simpson clonality was calculated as the square root of Simpson's diversity index across productive rearrangements. TCRdb re-hosts the immuneACCESS table, in-frame sequences only. Its copies lack some clones; in the studies checked, an unresolved V gene accounts for under half of them, and the cause for the rest is not known. The V and J calls and clone size come from that table; D and trimming were worked out from the DNA. The sample data list fewer than 350,000 clones, and 80% to 90% of these were observed just once. The ten most abundant clones make up around 8.9% of the sample.

This specimen belongs to a study of blood T cell repertoires in COVID-19 (dated by TCRdb to the early 2020s). Context from the whole study: Collaborator samples came from the United States, Italy and Spain and covered acute and convalescent phases of COVID-19. The material from the prospective study consisted of cDNA or gDNA derived from T cells, B-cell-depleted T cells, or PBMCs. The repertoires were released in a freely available public database intended as a resource for research on the immune response to SARS-CoV-2. HLA class I and class II types, where available, came from metadata supplied by the sample provider rather than from assay-based typing. The dataset comprised deeply sampled blood TCRbeta repertoires from subjects exposed to, actively infected with, or recovered from COVID-19. Sample metadata almost always included a de-identified subject ID, COVID-19 status, age in years and sex. The samples were drawn from the first 160 participants of the ongoing ImmuneRACE study and from 1,254 subjects provided by 6 global collaborators.

Broad study findings and their caveats: Clinical and demographic metadata were provided uncurated, with the amount varying by source and participant.

One collaborating source in Seattle enrolled patients while the patients were actively infected and followed the patients over time throughout the course of disease. Each collaborating institution followed its own protocols to collect whole blood in K2EDTA tubes. For TCRbeta analysis, collaborators shipped samples as frozen whole blood, isolated PBMCs, or DNA extracted from either of those sample types. CDR1 MNHEY and CDR2 SMNVEV were looked up in the germline V gene (reference sequence). From cysteine to phenylalanine, the CDR3 is 16 amino acids long. Kept here is only the CDR3 DNA, which spans 48 bases and is read in frame from base 1. Trimming takes 0 bases from V and 2 bases from J, and the germline ends sit 11 bases apart.

The TCR comes from a man younger than 45 with COVID-19, enrolled during active disease. Sequenced: peripheral blood. The chain links TRBV27 with TRBJ1-5; TRBD1 could be the D gene, as 5 bases match. This receptor has the CDR3 CASSLSTGGGNQPQHF. The bases read TGTGCCAGCAGTTTATCGACGGGGGGGGGCAATCAGCCCCAGCATTTT.